The 18 T cell receptor beta chains below all came from one sample that was sequenced in a study of blood T cell repertoires in COVID-19. Sequencing used immunoSEQ multiplex PCR; TCRdb keeps in-frame clones, though not all of them. Counted here are around 64,000 clones, about nine tenths occurring once; the ten biggest clones make up 3.2%. Sequenced material: peripheral blood. These receptors were collected from a man aged 45 to 65 with active COVID-19.

The chain uses TRBV5-1 and TRBJ2-3, with 14 bases aligning to TRBD2. V was pared by 5 bases and J by 4 bases, with 6 bases of the junction left unmatched. Germline V gene lookup returns CDR1 SGHRS and CDR2 YFSETQ. The CDR3 runs 16 residues. The CDR3 nucleotides are TGCGCCAGCAGTCAGGGACTAGCGGGGGAGCCAGATACGCAGTATTTT. It specifies CASSQGLAGEPDTQYF.

The chain combines TRBV5-8 with TRBJ1-5; no definite D call. Germline values: CDR1 SGHTS, CDR2 YDEGEE. Deletions cut 1 base from V and 6 bases from J, with 11 bases between. This CDR3 is 14 amino acids long. CDR3 DNA sequence: TGTGCCAGCAGCTTGAGGAGGGAGTCTCAGCCCCAGCATTTT. Translating it yields CASSLRRESQPQHF.

This chain connects TRBV6-6 to TRBJ1-4; TRBD1 aligns across 9 bases. The germline CDR1 and CDR2 sequences are MNHNY and SVGAGI (reference sequence). The CDR3 has 14 amino acids. V lost 7 bases and J lost 7; bases outside the gene matches: 7. The CDR3 spells CASILRQGGEKLFF. As DNA, the CDR3 is TGTGCCAGCATCTTAAGACAGGGGGGTGAAAAACTGTTTTTT.

The CDR3 region has the DNA TGCAGCGTTGCACGAGGGCCAGGTGGCGGCTACGAGCAGTACTTC. Translating gives CSVARGPGGGYEQYF. V and J are TRBV29-1 and TRBJ2-7; D possibly corresponds to TRBD2 (5 bases). Germline V gene sequence: CDR1 SQVTM, CDR2 ANQGSEA. The ends were cut back, 4 bases at V and 3 bases at J, with 19 bases in the middle. This CDR3 comprises 15 residues.

This chain joins TRBV3-1 (or the pseudogene TRBV3-2) and TRBJ2-7, with 12 bases identical to TRBD2. The CDR3 sequence is 16 residues long. Germline CDR1 reads LGHDT; CDR2 reads YNNKEL (reference sequence). Trimming at V came to 3 bases and at J to 7 bases, leaving 10 bases not matched to a gene. The CDR3 spells CASSQGLAGPQGEQYF. The CDR3, as DNA: TGTGCCAGCAGCCAGGGACTAGCGGGTCCCCAAGGAGAGCAGTACTTC.

The chain has TRBV5-4 and TRBJ1-1, with TRBD1 identical over 7 bases. Germline assignment: CDR1 SGHNT and CDR2 YYREEE (reference sequence). After removal of 4 bases from V and 1 base from J, the junction contained 4 bases not matched to a gene. This CDR3 contains 14 residues. CDR3 nucleotide sequence: TGTGCCAGCAGCCGGGGACAGAAGAACACTGAAGCTTTCTTT. It specifies CASSRGQKNTEAFF.

The rearrangement joins TRBV13 to TRBJ2-3; tentative D call: TRBD2 (7 bases). CDR1 is PRHDT, CDR2 FYEKMQ, per germline (reference sequence). There are 15 residues in the CDR3. Trimming removed 0 bases from V and 2 bases from J, with 9 bases in between. The DNA of the CDR3 is TGTGCCAGCAGCTTAGGGGGGGGGCACACAGATACGCAGTATTTT. It specifies CASSLGGGHTDTQYF.

The V call is TRBV7-9, the J call TRBJ1-1, with D perhaps TRBD1 (5 bases). The CDR3 extends over 12 amino acids. Per the germline V gene, CDR1 is SEHNR and CDR2 is FQNEAQ (reference sequence). V shed 5 bases and J shed 10 bases, with 14 bases lying between them. As DNA, the CDR3 is TGTGCCAGCAGCATTCGGGGGGAAGGAGCTTTCTTT. This encodes CASSIRGEGAFF.

This clone has only a few counts. V and J are TRBV6-6 and TRBJ2-1; D uncertain. Germline CDR1 reads MNHNY; CDR2 reads SVGAGI (reference sequence). The length of the CDR3 is 13 residues. Trimming removed 6 bases at V and 9 bases at J, with 15 bases between. CDR3 in DNA: TGTGCCAGCAGCACTTCCTTCGGTGTTGAGCAGTTCTTC. This encodes CASSTSFGVEQFF.

The chain has TRBV27 and TRBJ1-2, with 10 bases aligning to TRBD1. In germline, CDR1 is MNHEY, CDR2 SMNVEV (reference sequence). V lost 10 bases and J lost 5; bases outside the gene matches: 16. This CDR3 is built from 16 residues. DNA for the CDR3: TGTGCCACCGGGCCGGGACAGGGGAGAAAGCGTTATGGCTACACCTTC. This translates into CATGPGQGRKRYGYTF.

The chain combines TRBV6-1 with TRBJ1-2; 7 nucleotides align to TRBD1. The CDR3 is 16 amino acids. V trimming: 0 bases; J trimming: 4 bases; junction bases outside the gene matches: 8. Germline loops: CDR1 MNHNS, CDR2 SASEGT. The DNA of the CDR3 is TGTGCCAGCAGTGAAGCGCTGGGACAGAGTGGCTATGGCTACACCTTC. It specifies CASSEALGQSGYGYTF.

V and J are TRBV6-5 and TRBJ1-5, with D unclear. The CDR3 loop spans 14 amino acids. The germline V and J ends were trimmed by 6 bases and 1 base, with 10 bases remaining between them. Germline CDR1 MNHEY, CDR2 SVGAGI. The CDR3, as DNA: TGTGCCAGCAGAGACATTGGGAGCAATCAGCCCCAGCATTTT. Its translation: CASRDIGSNQPQHF.

The V gene is TRBV6-5, the J gene TRBJ2-3, with D perhaps matching TRBD2 (6 bases). V lost 5 bases, J lost 6 bases, and 15 bases lay in between. Germline V gene sequence: CDR1 MNHEY, CDR2 SVGAGI. The CDR3 sequence is 14 residues long. As DNA, the CDR3 is TGTGCCAGCAGTCCTAGCGACCGGGGGGATACGCAGTATTTT. This codes for CASSPSDRGDTQYF.

The chain carries TRBV3-1 (or the pseudogene TRBV3-2) and TRBJ2-4, with 9 positions matching TRBD2. The J segment lost 1 base and the V segment lost 4 bases, leaving 11 bases of the junction unmatched. The germline V gene encodes CDR1 LGHDT and CDR2 YNNKEL (reference sequence). This CDR3 region has 18 residues. The CDR3 DNA follows: TGTGCCAGCAGCCGACCCTCAGGGGCGGGAGGGGCCAAAAACATTCAGTACTTC. The encoded protein is CASSRPSGAGGAKNIQYF.

The V call is TRBV28, the J call TRBJ1-2, with 7 bases aligning to TRBD1. Germline CDR1 MDHEN, CDR2 SYDVKM. The J segment lost 6 bases and the V segment lost 6 bases, leaving 16 bases of the junction unmatched. This CDR3 comprises 16 residues. In DNA, the CDR3 is TGTGCCAGCAGACCGACACCCAGGGGGGCGGGCGATGGCTACACCTTC. Translating gives CASRPTPRGAGDGYTF.

The chain uses TRBV19 and TRBJ2-3, with 9 positions matching TRBD1. With 8 bases clipped from V and 2 bases from J, the junction kept 8 bases outside the gene matches. The length of the CDR3 is 15 residues. Germline-derived CDR1 and CDR2 are LNHDA and SQIVND (reference sequence). CDR3 coding DNA: TGTGCCAGTCGGGACAGGGCGCATACCACAGATACGCAGTATTTT. Translating gives CASRDRAHTTDTQYF.

This clone was picked up one time. This chain links TRBV27 with TRBJ2-6; 11 nucleotides match TRBD1. The germline CDR1 and CDR2 sequences are MNHEY and SMNVEV (reference sequence). V lost 4 bases to trimming and J lost 3 bases; unmatched junction nucleotides: 14. This CDR3 is 20 amino acids long. The CDR3 DNA sequence: TGTGCCAGCAGTTACCCTAGGGGGACAGGGGGAATCAATGGGGCCAACGTCCTGACTTTC. It translates to CASSYPRGTGGINGANVLTF.

The CDR3 DNA reads as TGTGCCAGCAGTCTCAGGGGGCACCTATCCTACGAGCAGTACTTC. Protein product: CASSLRGHLSYEQYF. The chain carries TRBV27 and TRBJ2-7; 8 nucleotides align to TRBD1. Germline lookup yields CDR1 MNHEY and CDR2 SMNVEV (reference sequence). The CDR3 extends over 15 amino acids. Unmatched junction bases numbered 7, after V lost 5 bases and J lost 1 base.